The present entry profiles one T cell receptor beta chain with its context. Per the original data handling: The authors estimated nucleated cell counts from reference gene primer amplification. Clones were read by immunoSEQ multiplex PCR, and TCRdb kept only the in-frame ones, dropping some. V and J calls plus clone size are reproduced from that table; the DNA served to infer D and trimming. The table has tens of thousands of clones, about 88% seen once; the top ten hold approximately 4.8%. The data were taken from a study of blood T cell repertoires in COVID-19. Study summary: The study drew acute and convalescent COVID-19 samples from the United States, Italy and Spain. PBMCs, B-cell-depleted T cells, or T cells were the source of the cDNA or gDNA that made up the material.

Germline loops: CDR1 ENHRY, CDR2 SYGVKD. This CDR3 region has 14 residues. The germline V and J ends were trimmed by 3 bases and 4 bases, with 12 bases remaining between them. The clonotype originates from an elderly woman with active COVID-19. Sequenced: peripheral blood. The chain links TRBV10-3 to TRBJ1-1; D possibly corresponds to TRBD1 (5 bases). The CDR3: CAISERGGVTEAFF. Here the CDR3 DNA reads TGTGCCATCAGTGAAAGGGGAGGGGTCACTGAAGCTTTCTTT.